Each of the 13 T cell receptor beta chains below was sequenced from the same sample in a study of T cell changes during pregnancy in multiple sclerosis. Sequencing used immunoSEQ multiplex PCR; TCRdb keeps in-frame clones, though not all of them. The sample yields over 40,000 clones, 75% to 90% seen once. The sample consisted of peripheral blood, taken in the first trimester of pregnancy. These receptors all come from a female donor in good health, enrolled as a control in a pregnancy study.

V usage is TRBV18 and J usage is TRBJ1-4, with TRBD1 matching over 9 bases. Trimming took 0 bases from V and 8 from J; bases not matched to a gene: 19. This CDR3 has 20 amino acids. Per the germline V gene, CDR1 is KGHSH and CDR2 is LQKENI. The CDR3 coding sequence is TGTGCCAGCTCACCACCGAAAAACTCCCGGGACAGGGTAATCTGGGAAAAACTGTTTTTT. Translation gives CASSPPKNSRDRVIWEKLFF. Supplemented by reference TRBV18 and TRBJ1-4, the full variable domain reads NAGVMQNPRHLVRRRGQEARLRCSPMKGHSHVYWYRQLPEEGLKFMVYLQKENIIDESGMPKERFSAEFPKEGPSILRIQQVVRGDSAAYFCASSPPKNSRDRVIWEKLFFGSGTQLSVL.

On this clone: Other DNA sequences in this sample translate to the same CDR3. V usage is TRBV19 and J usage is TRBJ2-6; no clear D gene. Germline CDR1 and CDR2: LNHDA and SQIVND (reference sequence). V was cut by 3 bases and J by 0 bases, with 9 bases left in between. This CDR3 is built from 16 residues. The CDR3 bases are TGTGCCAGTAGTATGGGTCAGGCCTCTGGGGCCAACGTCCTGACTTTC. Protein sequence: CASSMGQASGANVLTF.

This clone was detected a few times. Other DNA sequences in this specimen translate into the identical CDR3. The chain recombines TRBV6-1 with TRBJ2-5; 12 nucleotides match TRBD2. CDR3 length equals 15 residues. The germline V gene encodes CDR1 MNHNS and CDR2 SASEGT. The trim removed 2 bases at V and 2 bases at J, leaving 0 bases unmatched. CDR3 in amino acids: CASSELAGGQETQYF. The CDR3 coding sequence is TGTGCCAGCAGTGAACTAGCGGGAGGGCAAGAGACCCAGTACTTC.

V and J are TRBV7-3 and TRBJ1-2; a weak D match, TRBD1 (6 bases). Germline CDR1 SGHTA, CDR2 FQGTGA. V lost 5 bases to trimming and J lost 1 base, with 14 bases between them. This CDR3 is 15 amino acids long. The CDR3 loop is CASSARQVLNYGYTF. CDR3 nucleotide sequence: TGTGCCAGCAGCGCCAGACAGGTCCTTAACTATGGCTACACCTTC.

Regarding this clone: Other DNA sequences in the sample encode the same CDR3. The genes are TRBV18 and TRBJ1-1, with D unresolved. Germline CDR1 reads KGHSH; CDR2 reads LQKENI. This CDR3 is 13 amino acids long. V lost 2 bases to trimming and J lost 4 bases, with 8 bases between them. The CDR3 is CASSPKEGTEAFF. As DNA, the CDR3 is TGTGCCAGCTCACCAAAGGAGGGCACTGAAGCTTTCTTT. Full variable domain (rest looked up from reference TRBV18 and TRBJ1-1): NAGVMQNPRHLVRRRGQEARLRCSPMKGHSHVYWYRQLPEEGLKFMVYLQKENIIDESGMPKERFSAEFPKEGPSILRIQQVVRGDSAAYFCASSPKEGTEAFFGQGTRLTVV.

There are a few counts of this clone. This chain links TRBV28 with TRBJ2-5, with 7 bases lining up with TRBD1. The germline V gene has CDR1 MDHEN and CDR2 SYDVKM. V gave up 2 bases and J gave up 4 bases; unmatched junction bases: 4. This CDR3 contains 14 residues. CDR3 amino acids: CASSLRGRLETQYF. The CDR3, as DNA: TGTGCCAGCAGTTTAAGGGGGCGGCTAGAGACCCAGTACTTC. The whole variable domain, remainder taken from reference TRBV28 and TRBJ2-5, is DVKVTQSSRYLVKRTGEKVFLECVQDMDHENMFWYRQDPGLGLRLIYFSYDVKMKEKGDIPEGYSVSREKKERFSLILESASTNQTSMYLCASSLRGRLETQYFGPGTRLLVL.

J is TRBJ2-1 and V is TRBV6-4; TRBD1 matches at 12 bases. Per the germline V gene, CDR1 is MRHNA and CDR2 is SNTAGT. The length of the CDR3 is 15 residues. J was trimmed by 6 bases and V by 6 bases; bases with no gene match: 6. CDR3 amino acids: CASSAGQGAPNEQFF. As DNA, the CDR3 is TGTGCCAGCAGCGCGGGACAGGGGGCGCCCAATGAGCAGTTCTTC.

The rearrangement joins TRBV5-6 to TRBJ1-5; TRBD1 agrees at 9 bases. CDR1 is SGHDT, CDR2 YYEEEE, per germline. V lost 0 bases, J lost 4 bases, and 14 bases stayed unmatched. This CDR3 contains 19 residues. CDR3 loop: CASSLAVVTGGARNQPQHF. The DNA of the CDR3 is TGTGCCAGCAGCTTGGCCGTAGTAACAGGGGGCGCCCGGAATCAGCCCCAGCATTTT.

This chain joins TRBV18 and TRBJ2-7; 10 nucleotides line up with TRBD2. V lost 4 bases, J lost 5 bases, and 5 bases stayed unmatched. The CDR3 contains 14 residues. Germline CDR1 is KGHSH and CDR2 is LQKENI. This CDR3 is CASSLSGGSHEQYF. In nucleotides, the CDR3 is TGTGCCAGCTCACTTAGCGGGGGGTCCCACGAGCAGTACTTC.

This chain connects TRBV28 to TRBJ2-7, with 10 positions matching TRBD1. Germline values: CDR1 MDHEN, CDR2 SYDVKM. J was trimmed by 5 bases and V by 5 bases; bases with no gene match: 12. The length of the CDR3 is 16 residues. The DNA for the CDR3 is TGTGCCAGCAGTCCCCGATTGGGACAGGGGAGAAACGAGCAGTACTTC. Its translation: CASSPRLGQGRNEQYF.

The rearrangement joins TRBV7-3 to TRBJ2-1; 8 bases match TRBD2. The CDR3 is made up of 14 amino acids. V lost 1 base, J lost 10 bases, and 6 bases stayed unmatched. Germline V CDR1 and CDR2: SGHTA, FQGTGA. For the CDR3, the DNA is TGTGCCAGCAGCTTAATTGGTAGCGGGGTGGAGCAGTTCTTC. Translated: CASSLIGSGVEQFF.

V gene TRBV15 combines with J gene TRBJ2-2; D is uncertain. The CDR3 contains 14 residues. Trimming removed 3 bases from V and 5 bases from J, with 10 bases in between. Germline V lookup: CDR1 LNHNV, CDR2 YYDKDF (reference sequence). This CDR3 is CATSSPGRTGELFF. CDR3 sequence (DNA): TGTGCCACCAGCAGTCCTGGGCGAACCGGGGAGCTGTTTTTT.

This rearrangement joins TRBV4-1 to TRBJ1-3, with a possible D match to TRBD1 (5 bases). V lost 7 bases to trimming and J lost 2 bases, with 18 bases between them. The germline gives CDR1 MGHRA, CDR2 YSYEKL. The CDR3 spans 16 residues. The CDR3 coding sequence is TGCGCCAGCACTATAGTCCCCCAGGGAACTGGAAACACCATATATTTT. It codes for CASTIVPQGTGNTIYF.